One sample yielded the 26 T cell receptor beta chains listed below, sequenced in a study of cytomegalovirus exposure and HLA in healthy donors. The PCR used 60 Vbeta and 13 Jbeta primers. The protocol was immunoSEQ multiplex PCR, while the TCRdb copy is restricted to in-frame clones and leaves out a portion. Here the sample spans about 210,000 clones, roughly 78% being singletons. Sequenced input: PBMCs. These receptors came from a boy aged 10-17 years in good health and CMV-seronegative.

This chain joins TRBV5-4 and TRBJ2-3; 11 nucleotides match TRBD2. The germline V gene has CDR1 SGHNT and CDR2 YYREEE (reference sequence). Trimming took 5 bases from V and 2 from J; bases not matched to a gene: 7. This CDR3 is built from 16 residues. The CDR3 region has the DNA TGTGCCAGCAGGGGGGGACTAGCGGTCTCCACAGATACGCAGTATTTT. Translating gives CASRGGLAVSTDTQYF.

This chain joins TRBV9 and TRBJ2-2, with a tentative D call TRBD2 (6 bases). Trimming removed 0 bases from V and 5 bases from J, with 14 bases in between. The CDR3 sequence is 16 residues long. Germline CDR1 SGDLS, CDR2 YYNGEE. The CDR3, as DNA: TGTGCCAGCAGCGTAGATGCTAGCGCCGATACCGGGGAGCTGTTTTTT. Translated: CASSVDASADTGELFF.

V usage is TRBV6-5 and J usage is TRBJ2-1; D unresolved. Germline CDR1 is MNHEY and CDR2 is SVGAGI. Between the trimmed V and J ends, which lost 7 bases and 10 bases, there was a span of 11 bases. The CDR3 covers 11 residues. The CDR3 sequence: CASNVAGEQFF. Written as DNA, the CDR3 is TGTGCCAGCAACGTCGCAGGCGAGCAGTTCTTC.

This clone was seen a single time. The rearrangement uses TRBV7-2 and TRBJ2-7, with 11 nucleotides matching TRBD2. The CDR3 sequence is 16 residues long. CDR1 SGHTA and CDR2 FQGNSA come from the germline V gene. With V trimmed by 3 bases and J by 2 bases, 6 bases remained unmatched. The CDR3 DNA reads TGTGCCAGCAGCTTCAATCGACTAGCGGGAACCTACGAGCAGTACTTC. Its translation is CASSFNRLAGTYEQYF.

J is TRBJ1-2 and V is TRBV9; TRBD1 matches 9 bases. J gave up 3 bases and V 3 bases, and 3 bases lay outside the gene matches. From germline, CDR1 is SGDLS and CDR2 YYNGEE. The CDR3 length is 14 residues. The CDR3 loop is CASSGQGGYYGYTF. The CDR3 coding sequence is TGTGCCAGCAGCGGACAGGGGGGATACTATGGCTACACCTTC.

The CDR3 DNA reads as TGCGCCAGCAGCTCCGGGACTAGCGTGGATGAGCAGTTCTTC. It is translated as CASSSGTSVDEQFF. The chain has TRBV5-1 and TRBJ2-1; 10 bases fit TRBD2. V was pared by 3 bases and J by 8 bases, with 5 bases of the junction left unmatched. The CDR3 length is 14 residues. The germline CDR1 and CDR2 sequences are SGHRS and YFSETQ.

The gene calls are TRBV6-4 and TRBJ2-7, with TRBD2 identical over 11 bases. The CDR3 extends over 15 amino acids. The germline CDR1 and CDR2 sequences are MRHNA and SNTAGT. Trimming cost V 6 bases and J 4 bases; bases outside gene matches: 8. The CDR3, as DNA: TGTGCCAGCAGCCGACTAGCGGGGAGTTTTTACGAGCAGTACTTC. Its protein product is CASSRLAGSFYEQYF.

The chain links TRBV5-1 to TRBJ2-5, with 7 bases lining up with TRBD2. Per the germline V gene, CDR1 is SGHRS and CDR2 is YFSETQ. The CDR3 extends over 14 amino acids. After removal of 8 bases from V and 2 bases from J, the junction contained 9 bases not matched to a gene. CDR3 sequence: CASAGTILQETQYF. Written as DNA, the CDR3 is TGCGCCAGTGCCGGGACTATCTTACAAGAGACCCAGTACTTC. Full variable domain (rest looked up from reference TRBV5-1 and TRBJ2-5): KAGVTQTPRYLIKTRGQQVTLSCSPISGHRSVSWYQQTPGQGLQFLFEYFSETQRNKGNFPGRFSGRQFSNSRSEMNVSTLELGDSALYLCASAGTILQETQYFGPGTRLLVL.

V usage is TRBV9 and J usage is TRBJ1-5; TRBD1 matches 8 bases. Trimming cost V 4 bases and J 6 bases; bases outside gene matches: 12. The CDR3 totals 16 residues. Germline CDR1 and CDR2: SGDLS and YYNGEE. CDR3 sequence (DNA): TGTGCCAGCAGCACCTCGTGGACAGGGCCGGGTCAGCCCCAGCATTTT. Its translation is CASSTSWTGPGQPQHF.

The chain employs TRBV30 and TRBJ1-1, with D perhaps matching TRBD1 (5 bases). The CDR3 loop spans 14 amino acids. Germline V gives CDR1 GTSNPN, CDR2 SVGIG (reference sequence). V was pared by 3 bases and J by 1 base, with 12 bases between. The CDR3 sequence is CAWSGTARNTEAFF. CDR3 in DNA: TGTGCCTGGAGCGGGACTGCCCGGAACACTGAAGCTTTCTTT.

This chain links TRBV7-9 with TRBJ2-7, with D unresolved. The germline gives CDR1 SEHNR, CDR2 FQNEAQ (reference sequence). The CDR3 consists of 12 residues. The V end was cut by 4 bases, the J end by 6 bases, with 10 bases between. DNA for the CDR3: TGTGCCAGCAGCTCCTCCACCGGCGAGCAGTACTTC. This sequence encodes CASSSSTGEQYF.

The chain joins TRBV19 to TRBJ2-5; D may be TRBD2 (6 bases). The germline V and J ends were trimmed by 3 bases and 5 bases, with 13 bases remaining between them. The CDR3 is made up of 14 amino acids. Germline-derived CDR1 and CDR2 are LNHDA and SQIVND (reference sequence). The CDR3 bases are TGTGCCAGTAGTATCACCGGGGGTAAGGAGACCCAGTACTTC. This gives the protein CASSITGGKETQYF.

This clone was counted once. V gene TRBV5-1 combines with J gene TRBJ2-7; 10 nucleotides match TRBD2. The J segment lost 7 bases and the V segment lost 1 base, leaving 8 bases of the junction unmatched. Germline CDR1 is SGHRS and CDR2 is YFSETQ. CDR3 length: 15 amino acids. The DNA of the CDR3 is TGCGCCAGCAGCTTGTTTTCTAGCGGGGGTCGGGAGCAGTACTTC. Protein sequence: CASSLFSSGGREQYF.

J is TRBJ2-5 and V is TRBV5-1; D is perhaps TRBD2 (5 bases). Trimming took 0 bases from V and 4 from J, leaving 16 bases between them. The CDR3 runs 16 residues. From germline, CDR1 is SGHRS and CDR2 YFSETQ. The CDR3 region has the DNA TGCGCCAGCAGCTTGGCCGGCCGGGATTATTCAGAGACCCAGTACTTC. Protein product: CASSLAGRDYSETQYF.

CDR3 sequence reads: CASSPLAGLTSYEQYF. The CDR3 DNA follows: TGTGCCAGCAGCCCCTTAGCGGGACTGACCTCCTACGAGCAGTACTTC. V usage is TRBV5-4 and J usage is TRBJ2-7, with 8 bases identical to TRBD2. From germline, CDR1 is SGHNT and CDR2 YYREEE (reference sequence). V lost 4 bases and J lost 0; bases outside the gene matches: 9. The CDR3 runs to 16 residues.

The chain carries TRBV5-4 and TRBJ2-5; D may be TRBD2 (6 bases). The CDR3 runs 15 residues. CDR1 and CDR2 (germline): SGHNT, YYREEE (reference sequence). The ends were cut back, 4 bases at V and 6 bases at J, with 19 bases in the middle. The CDR3 region is CASSRETVFGKTQYF. CDR3 in DNA: TGTGCCAGCAGCCGGGAGACAGTATTTGGAAAGACCCAGTACTTC.

The chain recombines TRBV29-1 with TRBJ2-7; D is possibly TRBD2 (5 bases). V was cut by 5 bases and J by 7 bases, with 18 bases left in between. The CDR3 is 13 amino acids. Germline loops: CDR1 SQVTM, CDR2 ANQGSEA. This CDR3 reads CSVKTGLPREQYF. The CDR3 region has the DNA TGCAGCGTTAAGACTGGACTCCCCCGGGAGCAGTACTTC.

The CDR3 coding sequence is TGTGCCTGGAGTGGAGGGGGCAAGAGCACAGATACGCAGTATTTT. Its protein is CAWSGGGKSTDTQYF. The chain carries TRBV30 and TRBJ2-3; 7 bases fit TRBD1. Germline V gives CDR1 GTSNPN, CDR2 SVGIG (reference sequence). The CDR3 is 15 amino acids. V dropped 1 base and J dropped 0; count of bases not matched to a gene: 4.

The chain employs TRBV18 and TRBJ1-1; 8 nucleotides align to TRBD1. The V gene end was trimmed by 6 bases and the J gene end by 4 bases; junction bases not matched to a gene: 4. Germline values: CDR1 KGHSH, CDR2 LQKENI. The CDR3 consists of 13 residues. The chain's CDR3 is CASSVTGGTEAFF. The CDR3 nucleotides are TGTGCCAGCTCGGTAACAGGGGGCACTGAAGCTTTCTTT.

This clone was detected a few times. The chain couples TRBV7-3 to TRBJ2-3, with 7 bases that match TRBD2. The germline V gene has CDR1 SGHTA and CDR2 FQGTGA. J lost 3 bases, V lost 4 bases, and 7 bases had no gene match. The CDR3 consists of 15 residues. The CDR3 protein is CASSSHGGSTDTQYF. The CDR3 coding sequence is TGTGCCAGCAGCTCCCACGGGGGGTCAACAGATACGCAGTATTTT.

This clone was recorded once. V gene TRBV5-4 combines with J gene TRBJ1-3; tentative D call: TRBD1 (5 bases). V shed 4 bases and J shed 0 bases, with 23 bases lying between them. Germline values: CDR1 SGHNT, CDR2 YYREEE (reference sequence). The CDR3 sequence is 19 residues long. The chain's CDR3 is CASSQNGAKARYSGNTIYF. CDR3 in DNA: TGTGCCAGCAGCCAGAATGGGGCCAAGGCCAGATACTCTGGAAACACCATATATTTT.

The genes are TRBV11-3 and TRBJ2-5; D gene ambiguous. The CDR3 runs to 12 residues. V gave up 5 bases and J gave up 13 bases, with 17 bases separating them. Germline values: CDR1 SGHNT, CDR2 YENEEA. The CDR3 loop is CASSPTSDGRYF. As DNA, the CDR3 is TGTGCCAGCAGCCCCACCAGCGACGGCCGGTACTTC.

The chain links TRBV19 to TRBJ2-5; TRBD1 agrees at 10 bases. V dropped 7 bases and J dropped 7; count of bases not matched to a gene: 3. Germline CDR1 LNHDA, CDR2 SQIVND (reference sequence). The CDR3 length is 12 residues. The CDR3 DNA follows: TGTGCCAGTAAAAGGACAGGGGGGACCCAGTACTTC. Protein: CASKRTGGTQYF.

The chain recombines TRBV10-1 with TRBJ2-1; TRBD2 matches 8 bases. The V segment lost 4 bases and the J segment 5 bases; nucleotides outside the gene matches: 4. Germline-derived CDR1 and CDR2 are WNHNN and SYGVQD (reference sequence). This CDR3 comprises 14 residues. The CDR3 reads CASSGGGPNNEQFF. DNA of the CDR3: TGCGCCAGCAGTGGCGGGGGGCCGAACAATGAGCAGTTCTTC.

The chain is built from TRBV6-5 and TRBJ2-5, with 10 nucleotides matching TRBD2. This CDR3 contains 14 residues. The germline V gene encodes CDR1 MNHEY and CDR2 SVGAGI. Unmatched junction bases numbered 8, after V lost 6 bases and J lost 7 bases. CDR3 region: CASSLAGEVGTQYF. As DNA, the CDR3 is TGTGCCAGCAGCCTAGCGGGGGAGGTTGGGACCCAGTACTTC.

The V gene is TRBV30, the J gene TRBJ1-2; D might be TRBD1 (6 bases). This CDR3 is built from 14 residues. Trimming cost V 0 bases and J 5 bases, with 13 bases left between them. Germline V CDR1 and CDR2: GTSNPN, SVGIG (reference sequence). CDR3 sequence reads: CAWSVGARGYGYTF. The CDR3 DNA is TGTGCCTGGAGTGTAGGGGCCAGGGGTTATGGCTACACCTTC.